The clone carrying this T cell receptor (beta chain) has only a few counts. Mismatch with germline at one junction end may stem from a read error. The CDR3 covers 15 residues. CDR1 is SSHAT and CDR2 is FNYEAQ in the germline V gene (reference sequence). TCRdb's copy holds only in-frame clones and misses some; the assay was immunoSEQ multiplex PCR. The sample contains around 69,000 clones, 75% to 95% of which appear only once. The data were obtained in a study of T cell changes during pregnancy in multiple sclerosis. This sequence was found in a female donor with multiple sclerosis, enrolled in a pregnancy study. V usage is TRBV7-7 and J usage is TRBJ2-5; TRBD2 aligns across 10 bases. The sequencing here drew on CD8+ T cells from peripheral blood mononuclear cells, taken before pregnancy. DNA for the CDR3: TGTGCTAGCAGCAAGTTAGCGGGGGGACAAGAGACCCAGTACTTC. The encoded protein is CASSKLAGGQETQYF.